This T cell receptor (beta chain) was captured by sequencing in a study of shared clonotypes between healthy human individuals. The test was conducted at deep level. Researchers divided each subset's genomic DNA evenly across several immunoSEQ plates. TCRdb keeps only in-frame clones here, not all; method: immunoSEQ multiplex PCR. Counted here are approximately 500,000 clones, around 96% occurring once; the ten biggest clones make up roughly 0.06%. The study, taken as a whole, reports: Genetic and exposure-history diversity was limited by the few donors.

Concerning this clone: Its antigen remains unidentified.

The clonotype was recovered from a woman younger than 45 in good health. The sequenced sample was naive CD4+ T cells sorted from blood. Subset denoted: CD45RA+ positively selected.

The CDR3 region is CASSLVGTGMNYGYTF. In nucleotides, the CDR3 is TGTGCCAGCAGCTTAGTAGGTACAGGGATGAACTATGGCTACACCTTC. This chain connects TRBV7-9 to TRBJ1-2, with D tentatively TRBD1 (6 bases). Germline V CDR1 and CDR2: SEHNR, FQNEAQ (reference sequence). The ends were cut back, 1 base at V and 2 bases at J, with 14 bases in the middle. This CDR3 region has 16 residues.